Following are 22 T cell receptor beta chains from one sample sequenced in a study of blood T cell repertoires in COVID-19. Some clones are missing from TCRdb's copy, which holds only in-frame ones; the method was immunoSEQ multiplex PCR. Here the sample spans roughly 430,000 clones, around 90% being singletons. Specimen: PBMCs or T cells enriched from blood (not recorded which). The receptor source for this set is a woman aged 40 to 55 with acute COVID-19.

The rearrangement uses TRBV5-1 and TRBJ2-2, with a weak D call TRBD1 (6 bases). The CDR3 is 16 residues long. Trimming took off 3 bases at V and 5 bases at J, with 17 bases between the two ends. CDR1 and CDR2 from the germline V gene are SGHRS and YFSETQ. CDR3 DNA sequence: TGCGCCAGCAGCTGGACGGCGCGGACAGAGACCGGGGAGCTGTTTTTT. Translation: CASSWTARTETGELFF. The variable domain in full, completed from reference TRBV5-1 and TRBJ2-2, reads KAGVTQTPRYLIKTRGQQVTLSCSPISGHRSVSWYQQTPGQGLQFLFEYFSETQRNKGNFPGRFSGRQFSNSRSEMNVSTLELGDSALYLCASSWTARTETGELFFGEGSRLTVL.

There are a few counts of this clone. This chain links TRBV30 with TRBJ1-5, with TRBD1 matching over 7 bases. This CDR3 is 13 amino acids long. The germline V gene encodes CDR1 GTSNPN and CDR2 SVGIG (reference sequence). V lost 5 bases, J lost 4 bases, and 5 bases stayed unmatched. CDR3 DNA sequence: TGTGCCTGGCGACAGGGACGAAATCAGCCCCAGCATTTT. Amino acids: CAWRQGRNQPQHF. The full variable domain, in which reference TRBV30 and TRBJ1-5 provide the parts outside the CDR3, is SQTIHQWPATLVQPVGSPLSLECTVEGTSNPNLYWYRQAAGRGLQLLFYSVGIGQISSEVPQNLSASRPQDRQFILSSKKLLLSDSGFYLCAWRQGRNQPQHFGDGTRLSIL.

The genes are TRBV4-1 and TRBJ2-2; D might be TRBD2 (6 bases). Trimming stripped 4 bases from V and 4 bases from J, with 22 bases between. This CDR3 has 18 amino acids. Germline V gene data show CDR1 as MGHRA and CDR2 as YSYEKL. As DNA, the CDR3 is TGCGCCAGCAGCCGAGGGGTCGGTGGGGGAGCGGGCACCGGGGAGCTGTTTTTT. Translation gives CASSRGVGGGAGTGELFF.

The chain joins TRBV30 to TRBJ1-1; 8 bases fit TRBD1. V was pared by 6 bases and J by 4 bases, with 1 base of the junction left unmatched. Germline CDR1 GTSNPN, CDR2 SVGIG (reference sequence). The CDR3 spans 11 residues. DNA for the CDR3: TGTGCCTGCACAGGGGGCACTGAAGCTTTCTTT. Translation gives CACTGGTEAFF. Filled out from reference TRBV30 and TRBJ1-1, the complete variable domain reads SQTIHQWPATLVQPVGSPLSLECTVEGTSNPNLYWYRQAAGRGLQLLFYSVGIGQISSEVPQNLSASRPQDRQFILSSKKLLLSDSGFYLCACTGGTEAFFGQGTRLTVV.

For this clone: Distinct nucleotide sequences in the sample also encode this CDR3. This chain joins TRBV18 and TRBJ2-7; 11 bases line up with TRBD1. Germline CDR1 is KGHSH and CDR2 is LQKENI. This CDR3 is 15 amino acids long. Unmatched junction bases numbered 6, after V lost 6 bases and J lost 2 bases. The CDR3 DNA follows: TGTGCCAGCTCGCCTCCGGGACAGGGGGCCTACGAGCAGTACTTC. Its protein is CASSPPGQGAYEQYF.

This clone has a handful of counts. The chain couples TRBV12-3 or TRBV12-4 to TRBJ1-1; D may be TRBD1 (6 bases). Deletions cut 7 bases from V and 5 bases from J, with 14 bases between. The CDR3 totals 13 residues. CDR3 sequence reads: CASTPQGWTEAFF. The CDR3 DNA is TGTGCCAGCACCCCACAGGGATGGACTGAAGCTTTCTTT.

The chain carries TRBV7-9 and TRBJ2-7, with TRBD1 matching 8 bases. The CDR3 contains 15 residues. Trimming removed 4 bases from V and 2 bases from J; junction bases left unmatched: 7. Germline CDR1 SEHNR, CDR2 FQNEAQ (reference sequence). The CDR3 is CASSSGGRQTYEQYF. The CDR3 nucleotides are TGTGCCAGCAGCTCAGGGGGCCGACAGACCTACGAGCAGTACTTC.

This chain joins TRBV30 and TRBJ1-5; D ambiguous. The CDR3 consists of 13 residues. With 0 bases removed from V and 7 bases from J, the gap between germline ends came to 10 bases. Germline V gene data show CDR1 as GTSNPN and CDR2 as SVGIG (reference sequence). The CDR3 is CAWSVEGRQPQHF. Written as DNA, the CDR3 is TGTGCCTGGAGTGTAGAGGGTAGGCAGCCCCAGCATTTT. Full variable domain (outside the CDR3, taken from reference TRBV30 and TRBJ1-5): SQTIHQWPATLVQPVGSPLSLECTVEGTSNPNLYWYRQAAGRGLQLLFYSVGIGQISSEVPQNLSASRPQDRQFILSSKKLLLSDSGFYLCAWSVEGRQPQHFGDGTRLSIL.

This sequence joins TRBV19 and TRBJ1-5; 7 nucleotides agree with TRBD1. Germline CDR1 is LNHDA and CDR2 is SQIVND (reference sequence). This CDR3 region has 17 residues. The V gene end was trimmed by 4 bases and the J gene end by 2 bases; junction bases not matched to a gene: 11. CDR3 bases: TGTGCCAGTAGTAGGGAACCGACAGGGCGTGGCAATCAGCCCCAGCATTTT. Its protein product is CASSREPTGRGNQPQHF.

For this clone: The identical CDR3 is also encoded by other nucleotide sequences in the sample. This sequence joins TRBV12-3 or TRBV12-4 and TRBJ1-2; TRBD1 matches 7 bases. The V gene end was trimmed by 4 bases and the J gene end by 4 bases; junction bases not matched to a gene: 3. The CDR3 is 13 residues long. The CDR3 DNA follows: TGTGCCAGCAGTTCGACAGGGAGCTATGGCTACACCTTC. It specifies CASSSTGSYGYTF.

J is TRBJ1-1 and V is TRBV9, with D possibly matching TRBD1 (6 bases). Trimming stripped 4 bases from V and 1 base from J, with 8 bases between. Germline CDR1 reads SGDLS; CDR2 reads YYNGEE. The CDR3 is 13 residues long. This CDR3 is CASSLQGNTEAFF. CDR3 nucleotides: TGTGCCAGCAGCCTACAGGGGAACACTGAAGCTTTCTTT. Supplemented by reference TRBV9 and TRBJ1-1, the full variable domain reads DSGVTQTPKHLITATGQRVTLRCSPRSGDLSVYWYQQSLDQGLQFLIQYYNGEERAKGNILERFSAQQFPDLHSELNLSSLELGDSALYFCASSLQGNTEAFFGQGTRLTVV.

The rearrangement joins TRBV4-1 to TRBJ1-3; TRBD1 is a possible D gene (5 bases). The V and J ends lost 3 bases and 0 bases respectively, with 12 bases between them. CDR3 length: 16 amino acids. Germline V gene sequence: CDR1 MGHRA, CDR2 YSYEKL. CDR3 protein: CASSHLGQSSGNTIYF. The CDR3 DNA reads TGCGCCAGCAGCCATCTCGGACAAAGCTCTGGAAACACCATATATTTT.

V and J are TRBV2 and TRBJ2-1; 10 positions agree with TRBD1. Germline V gene sequence: CDR1 SNHLY, CDR2 FYNNEI. Trimming cost V 2 bases and J 3 bases; bases outside gene matches: 4. There are 16 residues in the CDR3. The chain's CDR3 is CASSEIRDRGYNEQFF. The CDR3 bases are TGTGCCAGCAGTGAAATCCGGGACAGGGGCTACAATGAGCAGTTCTTC.

The gene calls are TRBV11-3 and TRBJ2-1; D not certain. Germline values: CDR1 SGHNT, CDR2 YENEEA. The CDR3 is made up of 13 amino acids. V was shortened by 11 bases and J by 2 bases, with 13 bases between the two germline ends. The DNA of the CDR3 is TGTGCCTCAAGCCCGAGCGCCTACAATGAGCAGTTCTTC. The encoded protein is CASSPSAYNEQFF.

Concerning this clone itself: This sample includes further DNA sequences coding for the same CDR3. The V call is TRBV3-1 (or the pseudogene TRBV3-2), the J call TRBJ2-2; D call uncertain. Germline values: CDR1 LGHDT, CDR2 YNNKEL (reference sequence). The CDR3 length is 12 residues. Trimming left V 1 base short and J 5 bases short, with 2 bases between. For the CDR3, the DNA is TGTGCCAGCAGCCAAGCTACCGGGGAGCTGTTTTTT. Encoded protein: CASSQATGELFF.

The chain uses TRBV5-5 and TRBJ2-7; D gene uncertain. The CDR3 has 14 amino acids. Germline V lookup: CDR1 SGHKS, CDR2 YYEKEE (reference sequence). Trimming took 0 bases from V and 2 from J, leaving 9 bases between them. The CDR3 DNA follows: TGTGCCAGCAGCTTGGTTGGTACAACCTACGAGCAGTACTTC. This codes for CASSLVGTTYEQYF.

This clone was recorded a few times. The V gene is TRBV7-9, the J gene TRBJ2-7; the D gene is possibly TRBD1 (5 bases). CDR1 and CDR2 from the germline V gene are SEHNR and FQNEAQ (reference sequence). Trimming left V 4 bases short and J 2 bases short, with 12 bases between. This CDR3 contains 14 residues. DNA of the CDR3: TGTGCCAGCAGCTCCTCAGGGTTTCCCTACGAGCAGTACTTC. It translates to CASSSSGFPYEQYF.

In its sample, this clone was seen a few times. This chain uses TRBV7-9 with TRBJ1-4; D unclear. Germline CDR1 is SEHNR and CDR2 is FQNEAQ (reference sequence). V was clipped by 4 bases and J by 6 bases, with 6 bases between them. This CDR3 has 12 amino acids. The CDR3 is CASSWRDEKLFF. The CDR3 DNA reads as TGTGCCAGCAGCTGGAGGGATGAAAAACTGTTTTTT.

This clone was seen repeatedly, ten times or more. The chain couples TRBV29-1 to TRBJ2-7, with TRBD1 as a possible D gene (6 bases). The germline V gene has CDR1 SQVTM and CDR2 ANQGSEA. V was clipped by 6 bases and J by 5 bases, with 17 bases between them. The CDR3 has 13 amino acids. The CDR3 is CSVTGDRPHEQYF. CDR3 sequence (DNA): TGCAGCGTAACAGGTGACAGGCCCCACGAGCAGTACTTC.

The V call is TRBV6-1, the J call TRBJ2-7; TRBD1 is a possible D gene (5 bases). V lost 3 bases, J lost 4 bases, and 13 bases lay in between. Germline CDR1 and CDR2: MNHNS and SASEGT. This CDR3 region has 14 residues. CDR3 nucleotides: TGTGCCAGCAGTGATACATGGAGACAGTACGAGCAGTACTTC. It yields the protein CASSDTWRQYEQYF.

The V call is TRBV4-1, the J call TRBJ2-7; TRBD2 aligns across 10 bases. J was trimmed by 3 bases and V by 1 base; bases with no gene match: 3. Germline V CDR1 and CDR2: MGHRA, YSYEKL. The CDR3 is made up of 15 amino acids. The CDR3 here is CASSQGGLAIYEQYF. CDR3 coding DNA: TGCGCCAGCAGCCAAGGGGGACTAGCGATCTACGAGCAGTACTTC.

The rearrangement joins TRBV4-1 to TRBJ1-5; 10 bases match TRBD1. The CDR3 contains 16 residues. V was clipped by 0 bases and J by 4 bases; unmatched bases: 3. Germline V CDR1 and CDR2: MGHRA, YSYEKL. The CDR3 bases are TGCGCCAGCAGCCAAGAGTGGGACAGGGGAAATCAGCCCCAGCATTTT. Translating gives CASSQEWDRGNQPQHF.